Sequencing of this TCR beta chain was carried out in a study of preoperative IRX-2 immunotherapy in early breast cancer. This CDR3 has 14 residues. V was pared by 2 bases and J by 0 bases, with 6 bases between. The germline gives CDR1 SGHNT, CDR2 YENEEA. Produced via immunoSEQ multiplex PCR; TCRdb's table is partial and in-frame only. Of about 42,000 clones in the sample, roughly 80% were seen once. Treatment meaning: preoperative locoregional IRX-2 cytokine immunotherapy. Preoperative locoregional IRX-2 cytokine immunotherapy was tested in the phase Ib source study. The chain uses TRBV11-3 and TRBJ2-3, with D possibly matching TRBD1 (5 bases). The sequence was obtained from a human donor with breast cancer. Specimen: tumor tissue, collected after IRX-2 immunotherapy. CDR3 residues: CASSLWGSTDTQYF. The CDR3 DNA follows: TGTGCCAGCAGCTTATGGGGCAGCACAGATACGCAGTATTTT.